The clone carrying this T cell receptor beta chain was seen only a few times. The target antigen is unknown. The CDR3 loop spans 15 amino acids. CDR1 is SGHVS, CDR2 FNYEAQ, per germline. Trimming took off 5 bases at V and 2 bases at J, with 14 bases between the two ends. This sample is part of a study of early T cells in non-severe SARS-CoV-2 infection. Whole-study context: Sequenced bulk RNA came from whole blood that was unsorted, and chains were unpaired. Overall study findings and caveats: Matches to VDJdb favored anti-spike CD8 responses and missed private and CD4 specificities.

Unique molecular identifier tags were affixed to discrete cDNA molecules. TCRdb fed the 5' RACE reads into MiXCR, producing one record per CDR3 protein. Found here are about 120,000 distinct CDR3 sequences, approximately 12% of them singletons; the top ten hold less than 4.5%. The clonotype comes from an adult who was a healthcare worker with PCR-confirmed SARS-CoV-2 infection or an uninfected control (not recorded which). Material: whole blood, obtained at baseline. This chain links TRBV7-6 with TRBJ2-3; no clear D. The CDR3 protein is CASSPLTRTTDTQYF. The CDR3 nucleotides are TGTGCCAGCAGCCCGTTGACCAGGACCACAGATACGCAGTATTTT.